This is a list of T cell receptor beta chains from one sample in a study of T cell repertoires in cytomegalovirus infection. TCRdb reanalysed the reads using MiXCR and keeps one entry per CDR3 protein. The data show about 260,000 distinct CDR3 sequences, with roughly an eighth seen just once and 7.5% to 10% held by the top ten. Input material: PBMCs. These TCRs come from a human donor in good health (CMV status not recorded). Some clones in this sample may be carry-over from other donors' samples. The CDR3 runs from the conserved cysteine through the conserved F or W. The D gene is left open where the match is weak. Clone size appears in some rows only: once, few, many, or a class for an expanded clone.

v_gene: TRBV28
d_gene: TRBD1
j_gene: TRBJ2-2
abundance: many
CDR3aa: CASSKQGARKRGTGELFF
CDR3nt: TGTGCCAGCAGTAAACAGGGGGCCCGAAAACGGGGGACCGGGGAGCTGTTTTTT

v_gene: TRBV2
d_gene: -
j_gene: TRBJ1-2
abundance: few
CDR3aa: CASSFTDSGYGYTF
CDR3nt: TGTGCCAGCAGTTTTACTGATAGTGGCTATGGCTACACCTTC

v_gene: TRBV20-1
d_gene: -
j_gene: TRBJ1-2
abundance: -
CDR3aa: CSASGGGGYTF
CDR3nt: TGCAGTGCTAGCGGGGGCGGCGGCTACACCTTC

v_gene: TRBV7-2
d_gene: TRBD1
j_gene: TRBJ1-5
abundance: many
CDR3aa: CASSSQGQANQPQHF
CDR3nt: TGTGCCAGCAGCTCCCAAGGACAGGCAAATCAGCCCCAGCATTTT

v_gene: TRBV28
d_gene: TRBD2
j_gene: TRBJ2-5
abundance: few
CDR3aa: CASSLWRGLGAFQETQYF
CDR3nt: TGTGCCAGCAGTTTATGGAGAGGACTAGGGGCTTTCCAAGAGACCCAGTACTTC

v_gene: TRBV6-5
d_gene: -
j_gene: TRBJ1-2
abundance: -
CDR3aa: CASSYSGDQNGYTF
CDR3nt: TGTGCCAGCAGTTACTCGGGGGATCAGAATGGCTACACCTTC

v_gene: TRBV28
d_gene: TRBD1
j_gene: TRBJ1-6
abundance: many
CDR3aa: CASSIRGDSRSHF
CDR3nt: TGTGCCAGCAGTATTAGGGGGGACAGCCGCAGCCACTTT

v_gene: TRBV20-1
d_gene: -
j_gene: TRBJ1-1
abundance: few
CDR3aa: CSARVWGMLNTEAFF
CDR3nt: TGCAGTGCTAGGGTATGGGGGATGTTGAACACTGAAGCTTTCTTT

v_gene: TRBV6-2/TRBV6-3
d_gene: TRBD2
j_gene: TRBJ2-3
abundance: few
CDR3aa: CASRTSGSFTDTQYF
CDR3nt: TGTGCCAGCAGAACTAGCGGGAGTTTTACAGATACGCAGTATTTT

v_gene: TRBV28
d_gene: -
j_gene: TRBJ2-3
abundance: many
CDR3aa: CASRKRSSPTNTQYF
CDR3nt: TGTGCCAGCAGGAAGAGAAGTTCGCCCACAAATACGCAGTATTTT

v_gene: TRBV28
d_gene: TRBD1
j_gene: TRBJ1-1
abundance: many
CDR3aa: CASTTGTARNTEAFF
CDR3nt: TGTGCCAGCACAACCGGGACAGCAAGGAACACTGAAGCTTTCTTT

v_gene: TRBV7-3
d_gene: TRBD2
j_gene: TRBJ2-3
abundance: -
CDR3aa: CASSFGLAGGTDTQYF
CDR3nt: TGTGCCAGCAGCTTCGGTTTAGCGGGGGGCACAGATACGCAGTATTTT

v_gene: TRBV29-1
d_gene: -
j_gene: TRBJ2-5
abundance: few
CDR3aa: CSVARQQETQYF
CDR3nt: TGCAGCGTTGCTAGGCAGCAAGAGACCCAGTACTTC

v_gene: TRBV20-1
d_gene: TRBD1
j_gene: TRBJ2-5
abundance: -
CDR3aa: CSASRDSKETQYF
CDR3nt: TGCAGTGCTAGTAGGGACAGCAAAGAGACCCAGTACTTC

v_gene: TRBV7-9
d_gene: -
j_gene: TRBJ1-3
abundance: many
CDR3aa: CASSLSSPGNTIYF
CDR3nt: TGTGCCAGCAGCTTAAGCTCCCCGGGAAACACCATATATTTT

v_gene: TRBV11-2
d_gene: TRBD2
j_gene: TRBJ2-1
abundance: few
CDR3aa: CASSSRTSGGQGSYNEQFF
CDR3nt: TGTGCCAGCAGCTCCCGGACTAGCGGGGGGCAAGGGTCCTACAATGAGCAGTTCTTC

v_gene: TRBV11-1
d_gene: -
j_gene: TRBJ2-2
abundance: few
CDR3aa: CASSRIFTGELFF
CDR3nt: TGTGCCAGCAGCCGGATTTTCACCGGGGAGCTGTTTTTT

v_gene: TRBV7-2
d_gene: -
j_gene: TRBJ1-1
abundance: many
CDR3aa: CASSLTGVNTEAFF
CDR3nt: TGTGCCAGCAGCTTGACAGGAGTGAACACTGAAGCTTTCTTT

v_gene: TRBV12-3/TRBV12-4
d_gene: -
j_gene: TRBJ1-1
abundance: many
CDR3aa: CASSFPGSEAFF
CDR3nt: TGTGCCAGCAGTTTTCCAGGGTCTGAAGCTTTCTTT

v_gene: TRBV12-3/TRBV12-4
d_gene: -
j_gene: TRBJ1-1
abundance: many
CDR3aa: CASSLGLLGTEAFF
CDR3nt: TGTGCCAGCAGTCTGGGACTCCTGGGCACTGAAGCTTTCTTT

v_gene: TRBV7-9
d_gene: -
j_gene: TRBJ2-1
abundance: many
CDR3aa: CASSRGGGGSRLNREFF
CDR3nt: TGTGCCAGCAGCCGCGGGGGCGGAGGCTCTAGACTCAATCGGGAGTTCTTC

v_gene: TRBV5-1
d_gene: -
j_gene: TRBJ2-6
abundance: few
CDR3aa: CASLDGGISGANVLTF
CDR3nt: TGCGCCAGCCTGGACGGAGGGATCTCTGGGGCCAACGTCCTGACTTTC

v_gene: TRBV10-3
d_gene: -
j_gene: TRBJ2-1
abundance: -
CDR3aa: CAISESPDNEQFF
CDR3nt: TGTGCCATCAGTGAGTCTCCCGACAATGAGCAGTTCTTC

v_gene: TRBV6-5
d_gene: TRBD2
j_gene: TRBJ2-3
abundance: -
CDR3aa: CASSKLAGAPNTDTQYF
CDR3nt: TGTGCCAGCAGTAAACTAGCGGGGGCCCCTAACACAGATACGCAGTATTTT

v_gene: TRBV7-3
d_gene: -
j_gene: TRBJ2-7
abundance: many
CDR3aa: CASAAYPSSYEQYF
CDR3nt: TGTGCCAGCGCTGCCTACCCAAGCTCCTACGAGCAGTACTTC

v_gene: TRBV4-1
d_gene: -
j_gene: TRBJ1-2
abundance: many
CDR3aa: CASRQEGTTVGAGGYTF
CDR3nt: TGCGCCAGCAGGCAAGAAGGGACAACGGTAGGAGCAGGAGGCTACACCTTC

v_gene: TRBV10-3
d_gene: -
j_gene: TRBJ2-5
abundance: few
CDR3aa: CAISDAFRETQYF
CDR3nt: TGTGCCATCAGTGATGCGTTTCGGGAGACCCAGTACTTC

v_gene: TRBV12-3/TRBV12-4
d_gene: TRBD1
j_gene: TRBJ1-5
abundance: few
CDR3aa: CASSLRDSPMSNQPQHF
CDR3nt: TGTGCCAGCAGTTTACGGGACAGCCCAATGAGCAATCAGCCCCAGCATTTT

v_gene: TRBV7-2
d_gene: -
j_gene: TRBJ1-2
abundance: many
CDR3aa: CASSLESTVNYGYTF
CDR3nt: TGTGCCAGCAGCTTAGAATCGACAGTTAACTATGGCTACACCTTC

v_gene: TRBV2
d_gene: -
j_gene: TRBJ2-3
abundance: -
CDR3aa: CASSYRDTQYF
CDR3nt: TGTGCCAGCAGTTACCGGGATACGCAGTATTTT

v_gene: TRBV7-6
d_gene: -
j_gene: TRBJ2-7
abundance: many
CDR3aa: CASSLAQGYEQYF
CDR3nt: TGTGCCAGCAGCTTAGCGCAGGGCTACGAGCAGTACTTC

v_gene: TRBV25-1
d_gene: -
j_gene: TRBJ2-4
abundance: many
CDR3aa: CASGSLENIQYF
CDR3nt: TGTGCCAGTGGCAGTCTCGAAAACATTCAGTACTTC

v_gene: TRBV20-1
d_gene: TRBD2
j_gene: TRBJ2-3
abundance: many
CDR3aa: CSARSREGLTDTQYF
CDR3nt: TGCAGTGCTAGATCCCGGGAGGGCCTAACAGATACGCAGTATTTT

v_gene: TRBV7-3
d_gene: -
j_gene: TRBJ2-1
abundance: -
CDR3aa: CASSLMGYHEQFF
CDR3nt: TGTGCCAGCAGCTTAATGGGGTACCATGAGCAGTTCTTC

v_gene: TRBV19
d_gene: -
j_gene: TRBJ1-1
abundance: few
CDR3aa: CASIKSQPHTEAFF
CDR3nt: TGTGCCAGTATAAAGTCGCAGCCCCACACTGAAGCTTTCTTT

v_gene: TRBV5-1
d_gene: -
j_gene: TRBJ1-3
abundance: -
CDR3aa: CASSSTGASGNTIYF
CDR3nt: TGCGCCAGCAGCTCGACGGGCGCGTCTGGAAACACCATATATTTT

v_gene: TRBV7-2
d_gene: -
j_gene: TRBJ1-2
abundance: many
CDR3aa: CASSSSFNYGYTF
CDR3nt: TGTGCCAGCAGCTCCTCATTCAACTATGGCTACACCTTC

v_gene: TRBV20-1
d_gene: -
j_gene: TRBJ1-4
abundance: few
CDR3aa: CSAMTELLFF
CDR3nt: TGCAGTGCAATGACAGAACTTCTGTTTTTT

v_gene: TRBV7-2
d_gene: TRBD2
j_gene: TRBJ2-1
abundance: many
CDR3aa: CASSLPGLAGGRNEQFF
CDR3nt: TGTGCCAGCAGCTTACCCGGACTAGCGGGAGGACGCAATGAGCAGTTCTTC

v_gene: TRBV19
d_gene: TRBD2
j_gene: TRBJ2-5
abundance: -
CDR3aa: CASSQRGQVETQNF
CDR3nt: TGTGCCAGTAGCCAGCGGGGCCAGGTGGAGACCCAGAACTTC

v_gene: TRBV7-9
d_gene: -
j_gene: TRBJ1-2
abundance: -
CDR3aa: CASSEAGQYQF
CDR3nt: TGTGCCAGCAGCGAGGCGGGGCAATATCAATTC

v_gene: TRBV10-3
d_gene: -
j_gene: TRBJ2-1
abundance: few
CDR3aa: CAISEPASVSLEGGPYNEQFF
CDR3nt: TGTGCCATCAGTGAGCCAGCTAGCGTCAGTTTAGAAGGGGGGCCTTACAATGAGCAGTTCTTC

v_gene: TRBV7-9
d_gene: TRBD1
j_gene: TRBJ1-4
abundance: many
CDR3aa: CASSLSRTGGNEKLFF
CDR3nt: TGTGCCAGCAGCTTAAGCCGGACAGGGGGGAATGAAAAACTGTTTTTT

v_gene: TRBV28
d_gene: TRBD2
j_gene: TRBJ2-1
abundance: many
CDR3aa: CASSQRGGRTYNEQFF
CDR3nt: TGTGCCAGCAGTCAACGTGGCGGGAGGACGTACAATGAGCAGTTCTTC

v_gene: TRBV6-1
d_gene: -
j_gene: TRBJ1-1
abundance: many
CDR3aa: CASRLGGNTEAFF
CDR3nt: TGTGCCAGCAGGCTAGGGGGGAACACTGAAGCTTTCTTT

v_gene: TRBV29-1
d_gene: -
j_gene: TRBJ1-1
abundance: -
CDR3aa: CSVEGTGGLGTEAFF
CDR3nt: TGCAGCGTTGAGGGGACGGGGGGGCTAGGCACTGAAGCTTTCTTT